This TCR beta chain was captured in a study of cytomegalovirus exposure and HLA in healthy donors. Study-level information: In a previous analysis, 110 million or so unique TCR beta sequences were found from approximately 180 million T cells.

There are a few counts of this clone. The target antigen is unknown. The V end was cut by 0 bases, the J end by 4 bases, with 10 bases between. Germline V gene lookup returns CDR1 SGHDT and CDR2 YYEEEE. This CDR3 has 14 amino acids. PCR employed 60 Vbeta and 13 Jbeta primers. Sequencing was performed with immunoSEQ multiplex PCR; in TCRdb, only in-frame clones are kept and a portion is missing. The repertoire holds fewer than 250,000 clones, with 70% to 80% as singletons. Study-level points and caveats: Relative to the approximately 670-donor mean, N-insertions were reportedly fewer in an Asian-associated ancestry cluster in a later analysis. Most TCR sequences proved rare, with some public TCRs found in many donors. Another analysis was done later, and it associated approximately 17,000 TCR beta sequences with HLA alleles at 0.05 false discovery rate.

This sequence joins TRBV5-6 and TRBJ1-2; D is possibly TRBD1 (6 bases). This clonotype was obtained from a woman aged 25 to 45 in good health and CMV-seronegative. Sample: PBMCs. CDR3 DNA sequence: TGTGCCAGCAGCTTGGCGGACAGAATCTATGGCTACACCTTC. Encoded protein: CASSLADRIYGYTF.